The 27 T cell receptor beta chains in this list originate from one sample, sequenced in a study of CD8 T cells in Susac syndrome. Reverse transcription of 0.5 to 1 ug RNA was performed with random hexamers. TCRdb redid the calling of the immunoSEQ multiplex PCR reads with MiXCR, one entry per CDR3 protein. The profile shows about 140,000 distinct CDR3 sequences, 85% to 95% of them singletons. The sequencing sample was made of CD4+ T cells from PBMCs. These receptors originate from a human donor with Susac syndrome.

The chain employs TRBV29-1 and TRBJ2-5, with 8 bases aligning to TRBD1. This CDR3 spans 13 amino acids. Germline V gene lookup returns CDR1 SQVTM and CDR2 ANQGSEA. V lost 4 bases, J lost 5 bases, and 6 bases stayed unmatched. CDR3 residues: CSVGRGLTETQYF. The CDR3 DNA follows: TGCAGCGTTGGCAGGGGGCTTACGGAGACCCAGTACTTC. Full variable domain (remainder filled in from reference TRBV29-1 and TRBJ2-5): SAVISQKPSRDICQRGTSLTIQCQVDSQVTMMFWYRQQPGQSLTLIATANQGSEATYESGFVIDKFPISRPNLTFSTLTVSNMSPEDSSIYLCSVGRGLTETQYFGPGTRLLVL.

This chain links TRBV20-1 with TRBJ2-7, with D possibly matching TRBD2 (5 bases). Per germline, CDR1 DFQATT and CDR2 SNEGSKA (reference sequence). This CDR3 is built from 14 residues. V lost 3 bases to trimming and J lost 0 bases, with 12 bases between them. In nucleotides, the CDR3 is TGCAGTGCTAGTGGGCGGAGGAGCTCCTACGAGCAGTACTTC. Residues: CSASGRRSSYEQYF.

Written as DNA, the CDR3 is TGCAGTGCGGGGGATTCTAGCGGGGGGATGGATACGCAGTATTTT. It is translated as CSAGDSSGGMDTQYF. The chain recombines TRBV20-1 with TRBJ2-3, with 11 nucleotides matching TRBD2. The CDR3 totals 15 residues. J lost 6 bases, V lost 6 bases, and 11 bases had no gene match. Germline CDR1 and CDR2: DFQATT and SNEGSKA (reference sequence).

In its sample, this clonotype was seen once. This chain joins TRBV3-1 and TRBJ2-7; D unresolved. Germline lookup yields CDR1 LGHDT and CDR2 YNNKEL (reference sequence). The germline V and J ends were trimmed by 4 bases and 4 bases, with 14 bases remaining between them. CDR3 size: 14 residues. The CDR3: CASSLRRLEYEQYF. DNA for the CDR3: TGTGCCAGCAGCCTACGACGGCTGGAATACGAGCAGTACTTC.

The chain combines TRBV6-4 with TRBJ1-1; D unclear. The CDR3 consists of 13 residues. CDR1 is MRHNA and CDR2 is SNTAGT in the germline V gene. Trimming took 6 bases from V and 1 from J, leaving 9 bases between them. Here the CDR3 DNA reads TGTGCCAGCAGACAGAGGGAGAACACTGAAGCTTTCTTT. This translates into CASRQRENTEAFF.

The genes are TRBV4-1 and TRBJ1-1; no firm D call. CDR3 length: 13 residues. In germline, CDR1 is MGHRA, CDR2 YSYEKL. V was trimmed by 6 bases and J by 6 bases, leaving 14 bases between them. In DNA, the CDR3 is TGCGCCAGCAGTTCCATCATCATACCTGAAGCTTTCTTT. This codes for CASSSIIIPEAFF.

The chain uses TRBV12-3 or TRBV12-4 and TRBJ2-1; TRBD2 matches at 11 bases. V lost 7 bases to trimming and J lost 8 bases; unmatched junction nucleotides: 4. The CDR3 covers 13 residues. The CDR3 sequence is CASTTSGRHEQFF. The CDR3 bases are TGTGCCAGCACAACTAGCGGGAGACATGAGCAGTTCTTC.

The chain recombines TRBV4-2 with TRBJ2-7, with D maybe TRBD1 (6 bases). Trimming removed 0 bases at V and 0 bases at J, with 9 bases between. CDR3 length equals 15 residues. Germline assignment: CDR1 LGHNA and CDR2 YNFKEQ. Here the CDR3 reads CASSQDQGSSYEQYF. In nucleotides, the CDR3 is TGTGCCAGCAGCCAAGATCAGGGGAGCTCCTACGAGCAGTACTTC.

This clonotype appeared once. The V and J genes are TRBV30 and TRBJ1-5; 9 positions match TRBD1. Germline CDR1 and CDR2: GTSNPN and SVGIG (reference sequence). CDR3 length: 13 residues. The ends lost 5 bases at V and 6 bases at J; junction bases unmatched: 5. CDR3 amino acids: CAWGGQGGQPQHF. The CDR3 DNA is TGTGCCTGGGGGGGACAGGGAGGTCAGCCCCAGCATTTT. Together with reference TRBV30 and TRBJ1-5, the CDR3 gives the full variable domain: SQTIHQWPATLVQPVGSPLSLECTVEGTSNPNLYWYRQAAGRGLQLLFYSVGIGQISSEVPQNLSASRPQDRQFILSSKKLLLSDSGFYLCAWGGQGGQPQHFGDGTRLSIL.

This clonotype was observed a single time. This chain uses TRBV2 with TRBJ1-6; D is unresolved. Trimming pared 6 bases from V and 14 bases from J, leaving 20 bases between. The CDR3 totals 14 residues. Germline loops: CDR1 SNHLY, CDR2 FYNNEI. This CDR3 is CASRPEAGPFSLHF. CDR3 nucleotide sequence: TGTGCCAGCAGGCCCGAGGCAGGCCCTTTTTCCCTCCACTTT.

This clonotype was seen a few times. The chain has TRBV7-2 and TRBJ2-7; TRBD1 matches at 8 bases. The V gene's germline CDR1 is SGHTA and CDR2 FQGNSA. V dropped 2 bases and J dropped 4; count of bases not matched to a gene: 1. The CDR3 covers 13 residues. The CDR3 spells CASSLRQGYEQYF. The CDR3 DNA follows: TGTGCCAGCAGCTTACGACAGGGGTACGAGCAGTACTTC.

The V gene is TRBV5-1, the J gene TRBJ2-1; D is perhaps TRBD1 (5 bases). The V end was cut by 5 bases, the J end by 10 bases, with 16 bases between. The germline V gene encodes CDR1 SGHRS and CDR2 YFSETQ. This CDR3 region has 13 residues. The CDR3 here is CASRFIRGSEQFF. As DNA, the CDR3 is TGCGCCAGCAGGTTTATAAGGGGTAGCGAGCAGTTCTTC.

The chain joins TRBV20-1 to TRBJ2-5; TRBD2 matches at 12 bases. With 1 base clipped from V and 2 bases from J, the junction kept 8 bases outside the gene matches. CDR1 is DFQATT and CDR2 is SNEGSKA in the germline V gene (reference sequence). This CDR3 has 17 residues. The CDR3 is CSARGLAGAGEQETQYF. In DNA, the CDR3 is TGCAGTGCTAGAGGACTAGCGGGAGCAGGGGAACAAGAGACCCAGTACTTC.

J is TRBJ1-1 and V is TRBV30; 12 nucleotides align to TRBD1. The CDR3 is 15 amino acids. V shed 1 base and J 10 bases; nucleotides not matched to a gene: 10. The V gene's germline CDR1 is GTSNPN and CDR2 SVGIG (reference sequence). The DNA for the CDR3 is TGTGCCTGGAGTGGATGGGGACAGGGGGCGATTGGAGCTTTCTTT. It encodes CAWSGWGQGAIGAFF.

The V call is TRBV27, the J call TRBJ2-3, with TRBD1 matching 7 bases. CDR1 is MNHEY, CDR2 SMNVEV, per germline (reference sequence). The CDR3 loop spans 16 amino acids. The junction had 12 bases not matched to a gene; V was cut back by 6 bases and J by 3 bases. This CDR3 reads CASSLGQLRATDTQYF. The CDR3 nucleotides are TGTGCCAGCAGCTTGGGACAGCTTCGGGCTACAGATACGCAGTATTTT.

V gene TRBV25-1 combines with J gene TRBJ2-7, with 14 bases fitting TRBD2. The V and J ends lost 2 bases and 3 bases, in that order; junction bases with no gene match: 0. The CDR3 is made up of 15 amino acids. Germline V CDR1 and CDR2: MGHDK, SYGVNS. Here the CDR3 DNA reads TGTGCCAGCAGTGAAGGGACTAGCGGGGGCTACGAGCAGTACTTC. This encodes CASSEGTSGGYEQYF.

This sequence joins TRBV29-1 and TRBJ2-7; 10 bases match TRBD1. Germline V gene data show CDR1 as SQVTM and CDR2 as ANQGSEA. Trimming cost V 5 bases and J 2 bases; bases outside gene matches: 3. This CDR3 comprises 13 residues. In DNA, the CDR3 is TGCAGCGTTTTTGGACAGGGGGCCTACGAGCAGTACTTC. Translated, it gives CSVFGQGAYEQYF.

As concerns this clonotype: The junction differs from germline at one of its ends, possibly a read error. The chain carries TRBV6-5 and TRBJ2-3; D ambiguous. Germline lookup yields CDR1 MNHEY and CDR2 SVGAGI. The CDR3 is 14 residues long. CDR3 sequence reads: CAISESSQGPAQYF. CDR3 sequence (DNA): TGTGCCATCAGTGAGTCGTCACAAGGCCCAGCGCAGTATTTT.

The chain combines TRBV2 with TRBJ1-5; no reliable D call. Germline lookup yields CDR1 SNHLY and CDR2 FYNNEI. CDR3 length equals 14 residues. Trimming removed 2 bases from V and 2 bases from J, with 7 bases in between. This CDR3 reads CASSEWRGNQPQHF. CDR3 DNA: TGTGCCAGCAGTGAATGGAGGGGCAATCAGCCCCAGCATTTT.

The genes are TRBV30 and TRBJ2-2, with D possibly matching TRBD1 (5 bases). The CDR3 spans 15 residues. Germline V gene sequence: CDR1 GTSNPN, CDR2 SVGIG (reference sequence). V was trimmed by 0 bases and J by 6 bases, leaving 14 bases between them. CDR3 nucleotide sequence: TGTGCCTGGAGTGTACCAGGGATAGTCGCCGGGGAGCTGTTTTTT. It codes for CAWSVPGIVAGELFF.

V usage is TRBV30 and J usage is TRBJ1-5; D might be TRBD1 (6 bases). CDR3 length: 14 residues. The V and J ends lost 2 bases and 1 base respectively, with 9 bases between them. Germline V lookup: CDR1 GTSNPN, CDR2 SVGIG (reference sequence). In DNA, the CDR3 is TGTGCCTGGAGTATCACAGGGAGCAATCAGCCCCAGCATTTT. Its translation is CAWSITGSNQPQHF.

V is TRBV20-1 and J is TRBJ2-2; unclear D gene. The CDR3 is 12 residues long. Germline V gene lookup returns CDR1 DFQATT and CDR2 SNEGSKA (reference sequence). With 6 bases removed from V and 7 bases from J, the gap between germline ends came to 12 bases. CDR3 sequence reads: CSAPRLDGELFF. CDR3 DNA: TGCAGTGCGCCGAGACTGGACGGGGAGCTGTTTTTT.

V and J are TRBV11-2 and TRBJ1-4; the D is unclear. The CDR3 length is 14 residues. Germline V gene data show CDR1 as SGHAT and CDR2 as FQNNGV. The V end lost 0 bases, the J end lost 4 bases, and 6 bases lay between the germline ends. DNA of the CDR3: TGTGCCAGCAGCTTAGAGGTTCATAATGAAAAACTGTTTTTT. Translating gives CASSLEVHNEKLFF.

The genes are TRBV29-1 and TRBJ2-5, with a possible D match to TRBD2 (7 bases). The ends were cut back, 2 bases at V and 5 bases at J, with 12 bases in the middle. This CDR3 comprises 13 residues. Germline V gene lookup returns CDR1 SQVTM and CDR2 ANQGSEA. CDR3: CSVELGGPETQYF. The CDR3 bases are TGCAGCGTTGAACTCGGGGGGCCGGAGACCCAGTACTTC. The whole variable domain, filled in from reference TRBV29-1 and TRBJ2-5, reads SAVISQKPSRDICQRGTSLTIQCQVDSQVTMMFWYRQQPGQSLTLIATANQGSEATYESGFVIDKFPISRPNLTFSTLTVSNMSPEDSSIYLCSVELGGPETQYFGPGTRLLVL.

The CDR3 DNA sequence: TGTGCCAGCAGTTACGGGACACAAGAGACCCAGTACTTC. Translating it yields CASSYGTQETQYF. The chain combines TRBV12-3 or TRBV12-4 with TRBJ2-5; possible D gene TRBD1, 6 bases. The CDR3 totals 13 residues. V was cut by 4 bases and J by 2 bases, with 8 bases left in between.

The chain joins TRBV2 to TRBJ1-2; 7 bases fit TRBD1. The trim removed 7 bases at V and 5 bases at J, leaving 7 bases unmatched. The CDR3 has 13 residues. Germline assignment: CDR1 SNHLY and CDR2 FYNNEI. The CDR3 loop is CASIGQAGYGYTF. The CDR3, as DNA: TGTGCCAGCATAGGACAGGCCGGGTATGGCTACACCTTC. The variable domain in full, with the rest retrieved from reference TRBV2 and TRBJ1-2, is EPEVTQTPSHQVTQMGQEVILRCVPISNHLYFYWYRQILGQKVEFLVSFYNNEISEKSEIFDDQFSVERPDGSNFTLKIRSTKLEDSAMYFCASIGQAGYGYTFGSGTRLTVV.

This chain joins TRBV12-5 and TRBJ1-2; TRBD1 is a possible D gene (6 bases). Germline CDR1 reads LGHNT; CDR2 reads FRNRAP. The CDR3 runs to 13 residues. Trimming took 6 bases from V and 6 from J, leaving 14 bases between them. CDR3 loop: CASGLQGRDGYTF. The CDR3 DNA reads TGTGCTAGTGGCCTACAGGGACGTGATGGCTACACCTTC.